A single sample gave rise to the 9 T cell receptor beta chains below, sequenced in a study of blood T cell repertoires in COVID-19. Clones were read by immunoSEQ multiplex PCR, and TCRdb kept only the in-frame ones, dropping some. In the table there are about 170,000 clones, around 82% of which are singletons. The sample was peripheral blood. These receptor sequences come from a woman aged 40 to 50 with COVID-19, enrolled during active disease.

V gene TRBV10-2 combines with J gene TRBJ1-5, with D perhaps matching TRBD1 (6 bases). CDR3 length: 16 residues. V was cut by 6 bases and J by 0 bases, with 15 bases left in between. Germline V lookup: CDR1 WSHSY, CDR2 SAAADI. The CDR3 coding sequence is TGCGCCAGCAGCCTAGGACAGTATTATAGCAATCAGCCCCAGCATTTT. It codes for CASSLGQYYSNQPQHF.

The chain combines TRBV5-4 with TRBJ2-2; 8 bases agree with TRBD2. From germline, CDR1 is SGHNT and CDR2 YYREEE (reference sequence). The V segment lost 6 bases and the J segment 0 bases; nucleotides outside the gene matches: 4. This CDR3 has 15 amino acids. The chain's CDR3 is CASIKLAANTGELFF. CDR3 coding DNA: TGTGCCAGCATAAAACTAGCGGCGAACACCGGGGAGCTGTTTTTT.

This chain uses TRBV2 with TRBJ1-1; 7 nucleotides align to TRBD1. The CDR3 has 15 amino acids. The germline V gene encodes CDR1 SNHLY and CDR2 FYNNEI. V lost 6 bases and J lost 4; bases outside the gene matches: 11. The chain's CDR3 is CASRGGGRVGTEAFF. The CDR3 DNA reads TGTGCCAGCAGAGGAGGGGGCAGGGTTGGCACTGAAGCTTTCTTT.

V usage is TRBV11-3 and J usage is TRBJ2-3; 9 bases are shared with TRBD1. Germline-derived CDR1 and CDR2 are SGHNT and YENEEA. The CDR3 is made up of 15 amino acids. The trim removed 5 bases at V and 4 bases at J, leaving 7 bases unmatched. In DNA, the CDR3 is TGTGCCAGCAGCCGGACAGGGGATGGGTCAGATACGCAGTATTTT. Translating gives CASSRTGDGSDTQYF.

This sequence joins TRBV28 and TRBJ2-5; 9 nucleotides agree with TRBD1. This CDR3 has 14 residues. V was pared by 5 bases and J by 6 bases, with 7 bases of the junction left unmatched. Germline CDR1 is MDHEN and CDR2 is SYDVKM. The CDR3 loop reads CASSNRDREKTQYF. CDR3 bases: TGTGCCAGCAGTAACCGGGACAGGGAGAAGACCCAGTACTTC.

This chain links TRBV2 with TRBJ2-2; D is undetermined. This CDR3 comprises 13 residues. Germline assignment: CDR1 SNHLY and CDR2 FYNNEI. Trimming shortened V by 4 bases and J by 7 bases, and 10 bases separated the two germline ends. CDR3 sequence: CASSGLRSGELFF. DNA for the CDR3: TGTGCCAGCAGTGGACTGAGAAGCGGGGAGCTGTTTTTT.

V is TRBV5-1 and J is TRBJ2-7, with TRBD1 as a possible D gene (6 bases). Trimming cost V 2 bases and J 2 bases, with 11 bases left between them. The CDR3 extends over 14 amino acids. CDR1 SGHRS and CDR2 YFSETQ come from the germline V gene. CDR3 nucleotides: TGCGCCAGCAGCTTTCTCCCAGGGGCCTACGAGCAGTACTTC. Translated, it gives CASSFLPGAYEQYF.

The chain joins TRBV6-5 to TRBJ2-4; 12 bases agree with TRBD1. J lost 7 bases, V lost 7 bases, and 8 bases had no gene match. Germline V gene data show CDR1 as MNHEY and CDR2 as SVGAGI. The CDR3 totals 15 residues. CDR3: CASNPKGTGGNIQYF. In DNA, the CDR3 is TGTGCCAGCAACCCTAAGGGGACAGGGGGCAACATTCAGTACTTC.

The CDR3 region is CASSRDSEGELFF. CDR3 nucleotides: TGTGCCAGCAGCCGGGACAGTGAGGGGGAGCTGTTTTTT. This sequence joins TRBV12-3 or TRBV12-4 and TRBJ2-2; 7 positions match TRBD1. CDR3 length equals 13 residues. With V trimmed by 6 bases and J by 8 bases, 6 bases remained unmatched.